This entry is about one T cell receptor (beta chain). The antigen it recognizes is unknown. No qualities accompany the bases; no much larger clone lies one base away. The sample originates from a study of glioma-infiltrating T cells (dated by TCRdb to the mid-2010s). Notes on the research overall: Glioma tissue, non-neoplastic brain tissue and matched peripheral blood mononuclear cells were used as sources from which TCR alpha- and beta-chain repertoires were sequenced. To measure how far tissue and blood T-cell populations diverged, each tissue-infiltrating repertoire was compared against the peripheral blood repertoire of the same patient. The paired cohort comprised three low-grade glioma patients, several primary glioblastoma patients and three non-glioma patients contributing non-neoplastic brain tissue.

The iRepertoire nested amplicon-rescue multiplex PCR (arm-PCR) platform was used to amplify TCR alpha and beta CDR3 regions from RNA. The input for one-step reverse transcription and amplification was about 95-450 ng of tissue mRNA or PBMC total RNA. Following bead purification, Illumina adapters were added through a secondary multiplex PCR, and the libraries were then gel-purified between 200 and 400 bp. Internal 6-nucleotide barcodes were carried by the libraries and were used for demultiplexing. Sequencing of the libraries was done on an Illumina MiSeq using 2x220 or 2x250 nucleotide paired-end reads. The original methods were these. Paired reads were merged with FLASH 1.2.11 and aligned to the GRCh37 human genome with BWA-MEM before extracting TRA and TRB reads. An IMGT-derived reference of cassette sequences and CDR3 motifs, with pseudogenes included, was used for V and J assignment. Three-frame translation of reads was performed, and productive CDR3s were defined as those with a C...FGXG motif and no stop codons. Clonotypes were defined as unique combinations of V-J cassette pair and CDR3 amino acid sequence. Reads were filtered by Hamming distance, thresholded by each sample's sequence error rate in mapped regions. In-frame beta chains were kept once TCRdb had trimmed the public reads at Q25 with fastp and called clones with MiXCR. Each record represents a unique CDR3 protein, reported with the most common genes and DNA among its rows. It is TCRdb's table, rather than the study itself, that gives the V and J calls and clone size. The sample includes under 150,000 distinct CDR3 sequences, with around 25% observed a single time. Over 25% of the sample is in the top ten clones.

General study outcomes and caveats: VJ-independent divergence between tissue and blood was below expectation in non-neoplastic patients but above expectation in all gliomas, especially low-grade gliomas. Only a very small number of CDR3 sequences turned up in both tissue and blood, a result put down to high CDR3 diversity combined with limited sampling. Group comparisons were based on small numbers of patients: three non-neoplastic, three low-grade glioma and eight glioblastoma patients.

The CDR3 starts with the cysteine, ends with the phenylalanine, and has 15 residues. Only the CDR3 DNA stays, 45 bases, in frame from base 1. At the junction V is shortened by 9 bases and J by 4 bases, with 19 bases in between. CDR1 and CDR2 (LNHDA, SQIVND) derive from the germline V gene (reference sequence). Recombination connected TRBV19 to TRBJ1-5; confidence is insufficient to name the D gene. This TCR was recovered from a human donor with low-grade glioma or glioblastoma, undergoing nonglioma brain surgery, or in good health (not recorded which). The specimen sequenced was glioma tissue, nonneoplastic brain tissue, or PBMCs (not recorded which). The DNA sequence is TGTGCCAGCAGGACCCTGGGGAGGGATAATCAGCCCCAGCATTTT. Protein translation: CASRTLGRDNQPQHF.